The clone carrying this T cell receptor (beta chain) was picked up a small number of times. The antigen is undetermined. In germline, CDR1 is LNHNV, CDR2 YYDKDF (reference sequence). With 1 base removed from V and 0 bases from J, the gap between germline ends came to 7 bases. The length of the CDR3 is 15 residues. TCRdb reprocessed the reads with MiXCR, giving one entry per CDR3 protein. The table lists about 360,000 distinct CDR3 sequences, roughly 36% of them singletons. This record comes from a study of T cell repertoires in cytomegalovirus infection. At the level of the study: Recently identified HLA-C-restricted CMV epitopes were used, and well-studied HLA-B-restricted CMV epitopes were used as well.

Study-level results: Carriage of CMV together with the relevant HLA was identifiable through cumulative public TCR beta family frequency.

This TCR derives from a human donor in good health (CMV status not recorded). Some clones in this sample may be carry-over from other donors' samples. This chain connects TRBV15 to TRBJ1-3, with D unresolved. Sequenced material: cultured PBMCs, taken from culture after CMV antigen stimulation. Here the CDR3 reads CATSRGTPSGNTIYF. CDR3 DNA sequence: TGTGCCACCAGCAGAGGCACCCCCTCTGGAAACACCATATATTTT.